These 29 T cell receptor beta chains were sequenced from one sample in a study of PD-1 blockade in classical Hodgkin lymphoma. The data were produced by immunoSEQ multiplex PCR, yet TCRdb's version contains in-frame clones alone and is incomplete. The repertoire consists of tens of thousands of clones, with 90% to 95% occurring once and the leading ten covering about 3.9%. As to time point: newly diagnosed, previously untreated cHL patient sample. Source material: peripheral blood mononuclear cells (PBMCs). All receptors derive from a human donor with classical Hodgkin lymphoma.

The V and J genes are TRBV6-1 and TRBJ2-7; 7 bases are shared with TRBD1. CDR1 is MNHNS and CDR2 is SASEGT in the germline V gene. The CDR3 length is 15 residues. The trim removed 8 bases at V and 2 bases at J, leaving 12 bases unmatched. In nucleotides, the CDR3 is TGTGCCAGCGTACGACACCGACAGGGTACCTACGAGCAGTACTTC. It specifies CASVRHRQGTYEQYF.

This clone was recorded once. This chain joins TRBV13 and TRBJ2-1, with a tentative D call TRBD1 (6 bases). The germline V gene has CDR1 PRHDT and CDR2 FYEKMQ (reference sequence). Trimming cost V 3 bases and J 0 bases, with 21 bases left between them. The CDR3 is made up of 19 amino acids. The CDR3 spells CASSLRTGTPASSYNEQFF. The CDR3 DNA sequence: TGTGCCAGCAGCTTGCGGACCGGGACACCAGCGAGCTCCTACAATGAGCAGTTCTTC.

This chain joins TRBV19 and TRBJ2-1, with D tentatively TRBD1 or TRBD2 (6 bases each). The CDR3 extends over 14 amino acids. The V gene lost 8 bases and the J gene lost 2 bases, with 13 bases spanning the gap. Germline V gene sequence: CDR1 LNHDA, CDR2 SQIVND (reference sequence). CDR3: CASGGRGAYNEQFF. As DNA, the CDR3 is TGTGCCAGTGGGGGGCGGGGAGCCTACAATGAGCAGTTCTTC.

The CDR3 reads CAWNFAGNTIYF. The DNA for the CDR3 is TGTGCCTGGAATTTTGCTGGAAACACCATATATTTT. The V gene is TRBV30, the J gene TRBJ1-3; D is ambiguous. Germline-derived CDR1 and CDR2 are GTSNPN and SVGIG (reference sequence). The V end was cut by 4 bases, the J end by 2 bases, with 6 bases between. The CDR3 totals 12 residues.

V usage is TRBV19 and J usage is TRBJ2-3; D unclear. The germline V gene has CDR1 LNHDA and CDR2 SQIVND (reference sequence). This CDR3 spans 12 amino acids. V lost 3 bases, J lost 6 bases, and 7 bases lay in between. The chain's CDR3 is CASSIERDTQYF. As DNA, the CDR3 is TGTGCCAGTAGTATCGAACGCGATACGCAGTATTTT.

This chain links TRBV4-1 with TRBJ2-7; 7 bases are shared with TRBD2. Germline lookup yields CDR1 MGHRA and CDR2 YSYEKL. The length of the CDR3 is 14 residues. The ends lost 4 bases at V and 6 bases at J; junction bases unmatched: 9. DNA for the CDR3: TGCGCCAGCAGCCCCCGAACCGGGGGGTTCGAGCAGTACTTC. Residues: CASSPRTGGFEQYF.

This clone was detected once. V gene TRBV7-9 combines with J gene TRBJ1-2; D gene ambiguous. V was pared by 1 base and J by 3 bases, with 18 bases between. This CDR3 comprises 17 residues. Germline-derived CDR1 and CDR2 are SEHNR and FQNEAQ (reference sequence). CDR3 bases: TGTGCCAGCAGCTTAGGGGGTGGTACCCCAGCCGACTATGGCTACACCTTC. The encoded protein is CASSLGGGTPADYGYTF.

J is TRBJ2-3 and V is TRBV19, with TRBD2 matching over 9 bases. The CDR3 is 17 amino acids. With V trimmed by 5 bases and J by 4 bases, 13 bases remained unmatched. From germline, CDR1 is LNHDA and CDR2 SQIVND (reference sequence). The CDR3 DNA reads TGTGCCAGTAGTGTCCCAGGTAGCGGGAGTGGGGCAGATACGCAGTATTTT. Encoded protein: CASSVPGSGSGADTQYF.

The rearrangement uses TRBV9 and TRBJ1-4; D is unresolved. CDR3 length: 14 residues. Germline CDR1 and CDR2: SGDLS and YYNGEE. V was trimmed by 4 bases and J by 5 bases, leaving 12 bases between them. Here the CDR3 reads CASSRSPGNEKLFF. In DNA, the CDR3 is TGTGCCAGCAGCCGCAGCCCAGGAAATGAAAAACTGTTTTTT.

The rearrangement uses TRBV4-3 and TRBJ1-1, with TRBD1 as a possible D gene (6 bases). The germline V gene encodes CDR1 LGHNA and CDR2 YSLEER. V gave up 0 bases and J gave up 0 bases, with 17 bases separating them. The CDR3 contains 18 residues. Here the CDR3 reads CASSQDGPAGALNTEAFF. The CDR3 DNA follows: TGCGCCAGCAGCCAAGATGGCCCAGCAGGGGCGTTGAACACTGAAGCTTTCTTT.

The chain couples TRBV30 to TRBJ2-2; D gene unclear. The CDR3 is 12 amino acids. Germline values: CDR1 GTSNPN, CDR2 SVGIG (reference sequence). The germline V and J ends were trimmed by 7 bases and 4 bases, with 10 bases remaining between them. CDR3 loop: CALSVFTGELFF. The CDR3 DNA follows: TGTGCCTTAAGCGTCTTCACCGGGGAGCTGTTTTTT. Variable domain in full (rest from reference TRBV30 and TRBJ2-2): SQTIHQWPATLVQPVGSPLSLECTVEGTSNPNLYWYRQAAGRGLQLLFYSVGIGQISSEVPQNLSASRPQDRQFILSSKKLLLSDSGFYLCALSVFTGELFFGEGSRLTVL.

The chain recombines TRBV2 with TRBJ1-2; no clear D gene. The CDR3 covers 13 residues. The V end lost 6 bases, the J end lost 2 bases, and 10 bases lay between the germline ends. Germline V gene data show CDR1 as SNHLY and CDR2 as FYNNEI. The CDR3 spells CASSREANYGYTF. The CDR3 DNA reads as TGTGCCAGCAGCCGCGAGGCCAACTATGGCTACACCTTC.

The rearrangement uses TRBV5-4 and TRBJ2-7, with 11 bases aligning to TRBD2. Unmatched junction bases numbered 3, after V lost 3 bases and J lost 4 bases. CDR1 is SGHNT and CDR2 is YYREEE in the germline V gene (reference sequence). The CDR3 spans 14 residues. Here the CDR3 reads CASSSSGGRYEQYF. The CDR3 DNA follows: TGTGCCAGCAGCTCTAGCGGGGGGAGGTACGAGCAGTACTTC.

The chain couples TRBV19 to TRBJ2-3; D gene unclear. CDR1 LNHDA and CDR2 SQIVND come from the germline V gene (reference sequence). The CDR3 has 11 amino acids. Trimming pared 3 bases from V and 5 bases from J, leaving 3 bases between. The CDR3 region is CASSIGDTQYF. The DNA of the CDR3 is TGTGCCAGTAGTATTGGAGATACGCAGTATTTT.

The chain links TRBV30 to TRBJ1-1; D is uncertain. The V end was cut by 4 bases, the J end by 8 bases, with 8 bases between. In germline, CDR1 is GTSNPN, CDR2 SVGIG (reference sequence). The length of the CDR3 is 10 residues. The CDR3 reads CAWNPVEAFF. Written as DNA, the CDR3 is TGTGCCTGGAACCCGGTGGAAGCTTTCTTT.

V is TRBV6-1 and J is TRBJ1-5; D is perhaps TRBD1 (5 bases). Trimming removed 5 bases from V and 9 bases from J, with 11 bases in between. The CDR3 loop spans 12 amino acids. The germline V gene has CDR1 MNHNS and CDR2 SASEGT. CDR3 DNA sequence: TGTGCCAGCAGTCCAGGGTTGTGGCCCCAGCATTTT. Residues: CASSPGLWPQHF.

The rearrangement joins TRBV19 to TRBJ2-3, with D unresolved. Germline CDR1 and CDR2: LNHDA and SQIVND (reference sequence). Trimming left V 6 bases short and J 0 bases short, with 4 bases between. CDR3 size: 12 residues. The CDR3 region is CASRQSTDTQYF. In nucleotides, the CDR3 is TGTGCCAGTAGACAGAGCACAGATACGCAGTATTTT.

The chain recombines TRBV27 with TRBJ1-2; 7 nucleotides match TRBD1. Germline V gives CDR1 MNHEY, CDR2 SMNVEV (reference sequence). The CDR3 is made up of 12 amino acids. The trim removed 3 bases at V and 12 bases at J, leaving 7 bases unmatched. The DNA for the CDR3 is TGTGCCAGCAGTTTTATAGGGGGCGTCCACACCTTC. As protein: CASSFIGGVHTF.

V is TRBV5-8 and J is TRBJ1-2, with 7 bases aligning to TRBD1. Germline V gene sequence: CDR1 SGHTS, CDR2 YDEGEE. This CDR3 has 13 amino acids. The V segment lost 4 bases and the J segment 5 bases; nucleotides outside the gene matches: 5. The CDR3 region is CASSRDSIYGYTF. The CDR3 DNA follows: TGTGCCAGCAGCCGGGACAGCATATATGGCTACACCTTC. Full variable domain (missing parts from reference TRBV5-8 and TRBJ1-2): EAGVTQSPTHLIKTRGQQATLRCSPISGHTSVYWYQQALGLGLQFLLWYDEGEERNRGNFPPRFSGRQFPNYSSELNVNALELEDSALYLCASSRDSIYGYTFGSGTRLTVV.

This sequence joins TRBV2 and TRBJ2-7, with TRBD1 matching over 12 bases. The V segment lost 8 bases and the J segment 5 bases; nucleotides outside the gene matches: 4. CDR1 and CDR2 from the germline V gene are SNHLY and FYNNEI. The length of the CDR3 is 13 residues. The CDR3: CASRGTGGDEQYF. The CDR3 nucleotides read TGTGCCAGCCGGGGGACAGGGGGCGACGAGCAGTACTTC.

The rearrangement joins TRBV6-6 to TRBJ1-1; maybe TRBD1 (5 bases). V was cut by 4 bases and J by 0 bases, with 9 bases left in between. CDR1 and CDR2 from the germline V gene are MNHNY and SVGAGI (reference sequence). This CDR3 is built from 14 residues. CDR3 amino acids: CASSLKGMNTEAFF. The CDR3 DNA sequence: TGTGCCAGCAGTTTGAAGGGGATGAACACTGAAGCTTTCTTT.

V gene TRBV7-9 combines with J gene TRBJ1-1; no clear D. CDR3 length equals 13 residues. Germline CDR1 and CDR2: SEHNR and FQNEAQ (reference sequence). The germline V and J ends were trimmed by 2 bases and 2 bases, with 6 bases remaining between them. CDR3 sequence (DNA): TGTGCCAGCAGCTTAAACAGAAACACTGAAGCTTTCTTT. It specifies CASSLNRNTEAFF.

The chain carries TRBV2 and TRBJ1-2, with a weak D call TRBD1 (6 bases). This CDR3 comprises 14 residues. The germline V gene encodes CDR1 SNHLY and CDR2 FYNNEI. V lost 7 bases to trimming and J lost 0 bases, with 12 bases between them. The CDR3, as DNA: TGTGCCAGCAAGGACAGCCTAGCTAACTATGGCTACACCTTC. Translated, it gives CASKDSLANYGYTF.

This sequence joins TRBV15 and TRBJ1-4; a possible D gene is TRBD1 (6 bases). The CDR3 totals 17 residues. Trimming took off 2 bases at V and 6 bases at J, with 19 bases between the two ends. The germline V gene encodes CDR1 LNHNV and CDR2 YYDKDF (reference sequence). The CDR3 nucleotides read TGTGCCACCAGCAGACCCCGACGGACAGCCGGGGATGAAAAACTGTTTTTT. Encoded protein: CATSRPRRTAGDEKLFF.

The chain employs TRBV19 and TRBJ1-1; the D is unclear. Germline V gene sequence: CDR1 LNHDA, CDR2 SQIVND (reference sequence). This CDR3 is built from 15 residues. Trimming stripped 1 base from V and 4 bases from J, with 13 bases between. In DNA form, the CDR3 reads TGTGCCAGTAGTATAGTCCTCCTAAGCGGCACTGAAGCTTTCTTT. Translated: CASSIVLLSGTEAFF. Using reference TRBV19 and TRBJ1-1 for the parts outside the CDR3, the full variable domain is DGGITQSPKYLFRKEGQNVTLSCEQNLNHDAMYWYRQDPGQGLRLIYYSQIVNDFQKGDIAEGYSVSREKKESFPLTVTSAQKNPTAFYLCASSIVLLSGTEAFFGQGTRLTVV.

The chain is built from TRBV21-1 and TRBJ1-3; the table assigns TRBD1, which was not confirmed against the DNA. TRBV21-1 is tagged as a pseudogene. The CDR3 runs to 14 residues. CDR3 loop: CANLFGRSGNTIYF. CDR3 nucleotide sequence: TGTGCCAACCTTTTTGGGCGCTCTGGAAACACCATATATTTT.

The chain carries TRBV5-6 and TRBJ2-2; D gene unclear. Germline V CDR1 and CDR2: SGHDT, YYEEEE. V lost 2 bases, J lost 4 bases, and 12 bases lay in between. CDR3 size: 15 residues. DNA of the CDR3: TGTGCCAGCAGCTTAAAGGCGAAATTCACCGGGGAGCTGTTTTTT. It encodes CASSLKAKFTGELFF. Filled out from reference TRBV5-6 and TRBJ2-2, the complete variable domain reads DAGVTQSPTHLIKTRGQQVTLRCSPKSGHDTVSWYQQALGQGPQFIFQYYEEEERQRGNFPDRFSGHQFPNYSSELNVNALLLGDSALYLCASSLKAKFTGELFFGEGSRLTVL.

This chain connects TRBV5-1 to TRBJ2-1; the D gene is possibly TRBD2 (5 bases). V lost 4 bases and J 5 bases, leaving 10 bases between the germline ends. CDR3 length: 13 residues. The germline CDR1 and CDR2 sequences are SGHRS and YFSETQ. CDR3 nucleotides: TGCGCCAGCAGCCCCCGGACTGACAATGAGCAGTTCTTC. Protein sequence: CASSPRTDNEQFF.

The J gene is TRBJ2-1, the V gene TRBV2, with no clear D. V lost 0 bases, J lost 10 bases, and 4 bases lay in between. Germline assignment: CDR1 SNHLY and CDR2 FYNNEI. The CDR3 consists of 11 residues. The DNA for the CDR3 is TGTGCCAGCAGTGAAGCGTGGGAGCAGTTCTTC. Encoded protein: CASSEAWEQFF.